This T cell receptor (beta chain) was sequenced in a study of blood T cell repertoires in COVID-19. About the research overall: Material from acute and convalescent COVID-19 was sourced from the United States, Italy and Spain. T cells, B-cell-depleted T cells, or PBMCs provided the cDNA or gDNA that served as material.

This CDR3 comprises 17 residues. After removal of 2 bases from V and 4 bases from J, the junction contained 10 bases not matched to a gene. Germline V gene sequence: CDR1 ENHRY, CDR2 SYGVKD. Original methodology: Cell counts per sample came from amplifying reference gene primers. Produced via immunoSEQ multiplex PCR; TCRdb's table is partial and in-frame only. V, J and clone size were drawn from that table, and D and trimming were deduced from the DNA. Among 230,000 or so clones listed, 75% to 85% were seen once. The clonotype originates from a man aged 35-49 years who had recovered from COVID-19. The chain carries TRBV10-3 and TRBJ2-3; 9 positions match TRBD1. Sequenced input: peripheral blood. CDR3: CAISEVGDRVYSDTQYF. The DNA for the CDR3 is TGTGCCATCAGTGAGGTGGGGGACAGGGTCTACTCAGATACGCAGTATTTT.